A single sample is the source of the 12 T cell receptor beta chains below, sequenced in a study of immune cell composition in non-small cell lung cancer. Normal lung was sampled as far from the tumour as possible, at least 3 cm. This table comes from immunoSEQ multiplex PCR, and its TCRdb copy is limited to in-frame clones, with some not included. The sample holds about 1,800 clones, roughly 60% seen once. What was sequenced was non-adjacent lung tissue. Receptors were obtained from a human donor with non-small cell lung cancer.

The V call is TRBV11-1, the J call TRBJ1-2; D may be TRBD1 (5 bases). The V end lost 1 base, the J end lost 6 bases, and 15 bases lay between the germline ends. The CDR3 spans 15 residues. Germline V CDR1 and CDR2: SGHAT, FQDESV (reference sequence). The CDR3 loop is CASSLEGSGGDGYTF. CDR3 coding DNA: TGTGCCAGCAGCTTAGAGGGATCGGGGGGGGATGGCTACACCTTC.

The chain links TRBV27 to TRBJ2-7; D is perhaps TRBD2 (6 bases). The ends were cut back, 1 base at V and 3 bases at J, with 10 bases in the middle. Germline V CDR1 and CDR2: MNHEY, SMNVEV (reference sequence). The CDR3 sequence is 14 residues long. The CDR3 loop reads CASSLLGGVYEQYF. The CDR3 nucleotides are TGTGCCAGCAGTTTATTAGGAGGGGTCTACGAGCAGTACTTC.

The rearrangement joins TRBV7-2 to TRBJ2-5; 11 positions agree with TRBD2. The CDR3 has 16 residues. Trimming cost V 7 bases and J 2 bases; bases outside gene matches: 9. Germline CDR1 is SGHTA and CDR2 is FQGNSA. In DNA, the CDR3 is TGTGCCAGCACCCCAGGGACTAGCGGACCACAAGAGACCCAGTACTTC. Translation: CASTPGTSGPQETQYF.

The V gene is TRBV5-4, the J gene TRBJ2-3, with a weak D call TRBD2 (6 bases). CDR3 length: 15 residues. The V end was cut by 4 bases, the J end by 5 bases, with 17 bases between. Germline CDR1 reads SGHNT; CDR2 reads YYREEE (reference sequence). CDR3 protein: CASSASGGRVDTQYF. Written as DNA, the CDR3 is TGTGCCAGCAGCGCCTCCGGGGGACGGGTAGATACGCAGTATTTT.

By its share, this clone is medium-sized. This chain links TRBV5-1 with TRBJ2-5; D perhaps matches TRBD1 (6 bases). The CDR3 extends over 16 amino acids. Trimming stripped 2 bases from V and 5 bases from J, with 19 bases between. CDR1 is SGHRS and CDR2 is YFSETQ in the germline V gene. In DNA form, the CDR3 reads TGCGCCAGCAGCTTAAATTGGGTAACAGGGCACGAGACCCAGTACTTC. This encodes CASSLNWVTGHETQYF.

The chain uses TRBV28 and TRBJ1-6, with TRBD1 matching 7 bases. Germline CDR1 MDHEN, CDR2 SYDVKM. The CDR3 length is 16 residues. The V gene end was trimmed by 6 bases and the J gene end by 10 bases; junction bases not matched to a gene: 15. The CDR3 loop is CASSYTGTASGSPLHF. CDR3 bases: TGTGCCAGCAGCTACACCGGGACAGCTAGTGGGTCACCCCTCCACTTT.

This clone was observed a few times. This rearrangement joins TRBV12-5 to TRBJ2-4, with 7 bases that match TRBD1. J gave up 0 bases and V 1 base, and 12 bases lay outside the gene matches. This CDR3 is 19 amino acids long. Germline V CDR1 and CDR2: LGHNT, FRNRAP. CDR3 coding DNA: TGTGCTAGTGGTTTGGAACACTCCGGGACAGACGTAGCCAAAAACATTCAGTACTTC. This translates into CASGLEHSGTDVAKNIQYF.

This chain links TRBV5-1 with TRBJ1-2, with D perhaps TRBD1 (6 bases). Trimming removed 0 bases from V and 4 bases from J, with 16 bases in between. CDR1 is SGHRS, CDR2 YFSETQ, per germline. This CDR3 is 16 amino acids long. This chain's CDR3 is CASSLASGGAVYGYTF. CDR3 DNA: TGCGCCAGCAGCTTGGCCTCGGGGGGCGCGGTCTATGGCTACACCTTC.

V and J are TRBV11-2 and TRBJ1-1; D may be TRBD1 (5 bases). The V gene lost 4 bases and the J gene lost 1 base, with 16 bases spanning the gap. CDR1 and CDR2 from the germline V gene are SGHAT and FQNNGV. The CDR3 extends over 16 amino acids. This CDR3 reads CASSWGVRGPNTEAFF. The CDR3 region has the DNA TGTGCCAGCAGCTGGGGGGTTAGGGGCCCGAACACTGAAGCTTTCTTT.

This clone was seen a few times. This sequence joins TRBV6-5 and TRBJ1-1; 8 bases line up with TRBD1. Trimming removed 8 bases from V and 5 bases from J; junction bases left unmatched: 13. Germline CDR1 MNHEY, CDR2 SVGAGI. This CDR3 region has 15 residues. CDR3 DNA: TGTGCCAGCTCCCCCCGGCAGGGGGCTACGACTGAAGCTTTCTTT. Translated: CASSPRQGATTEAFF.

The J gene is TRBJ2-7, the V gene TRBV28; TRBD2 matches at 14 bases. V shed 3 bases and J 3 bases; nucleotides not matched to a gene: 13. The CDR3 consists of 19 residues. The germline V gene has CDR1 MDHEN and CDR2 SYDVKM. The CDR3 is CASSLYGAAGTSGSYEQYF. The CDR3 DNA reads TGTGCCAGCAGTTTGTACGGTGCGGCGGGGACTAGCGGGAGCTACGAGCAGTACTTC.

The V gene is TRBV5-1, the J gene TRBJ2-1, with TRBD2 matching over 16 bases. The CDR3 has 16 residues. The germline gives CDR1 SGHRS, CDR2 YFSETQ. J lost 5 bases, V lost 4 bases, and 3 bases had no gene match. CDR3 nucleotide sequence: TGCGCCAGCAGCATAGGGACTAGCGGGGGGGACAATGAGCAGTTCTTC. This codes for CASSIGTSGGDNEQFF.